This TCR beta chain originates from a study of long-term antiretroviral therapy in people with HIV (dated 2022 in TCRdb). General notes on the study: The earliest samples were collected roughly a decade before the 2015 WHO recommendation for immediate ART, at a time when ART was usually postponed until CD4 counts fell. A retrospective serial study tested whether ART initiation and durable HIV suppression were associated with changes in peripheral blood TRB repertoire composition and diversity. A total of 192 cryopreserved PBMC samples were contributed to the cohort by 30 adults with confirmed HIV infection, with samples collected serially over a mean of approximately 6 years (range 1-12). Of the roughly 30 participants with HIV, approximately 11 were female. No cross-contamination during QIAcube processing turned up in test extractions that ran a monoclonal T-cell line alongside about 30 polyclonal samples. General findings and caveats noted by the study authors: HIV repertoires had narrower CDR3 length ranges than controls, and the network structure suggested an antigen-experienced repertoire that shifted only slightly toward naive after ART. At every time point, the repertoire was dominated by expanded TRB clones first identified before ART initiation, although this dominance fluctuated and, in many PLHIV, declined after ART. Starting ART was linked to a significant rise in TRB diversity, yet even with long-term ART the diversity remained significantly lower than in transplant donor controls. Inferences about post-ART repertoire changes are limited because no data were available on ART adherence, viral resistance or therapy changes. Because pre-ART samples had limited cell numbers, profiling was done on unsorted PBMC rather than on sorted CD4+ and CD8+ T cells. Owing to limited PBMC availability, only the TCR beta chain was sequenced, without alpha chain pairing. The samples span the years 2004 to 2017, and the ART regimens used may be less effective than current regimens.

Participants were included only if at least one PBMC sample before ART initiation and at least two post-ART samples were available. Treatment was received in the United States of America by all participants with HIV. Before DNA extraction, cryopreserved samples containing roughly 1-11 million PBMC were thawed and washed. At the time of the earliest PBMC sample for each participant with HIV, ages ranged from about 20 to 54 years. PBMC samples from each participant spanned 1-4 timepoints before ART initiation and 2-8 timepoints after ART initiation, with a median of 7 samples. For every participant, serial HIV viral load, CD4+ T-cell count, ART history and demographic data were obtained. Genomic DNA was extracted from unsorted PBMC with a Qiagen kit on a QIAcube, with processing performed in batches of 12 samples. The immunoSEQ hsTCRB v3.0 assay was used at survey level resolution to sequence the TRB variable region. The target sequencing depth for TRB was about 40,000-55,000 T-cell genomes per sample. An Illumina MiSeq with a v3 150-cycle kit was used to sequence the pooled TRB libraries. The study's own analysis went as follows. Repertoire analysis ran in R within a reproducible Nextflow workflow covering QC, data transformation and analysis. LymphoSeq2, an R package for AIRR-Seq data exploration, was used to implement custom analyses. Four samples that produced fewer than 5000 total TRB sequences were removed, so about 200 HIV repertoires were analyzed. Among the 180 to 200 HIV repertoires that were kept, 59 were collected before ART initiation and 120 to 140 were collected after ART initiation. Repertoires were downsampled to 5000 TRB nucleotide sequences, and summary statistics were averaged over 100 downsampling iterations. The analysis kept only TRB sequences whose CDR3 regions were at least seven amino acids long. Diversity was assessed using a clonality score derived from Shannon entropy and using the Gini coefficient. Repertoire networks linked the top 5000 CDR3 amino acid sequences whenever two sequences differed by an edit distance of one. Antigen specificity groups and MHC restriction were predicted for TRB CDR3 amino acid sequences with GLIPH2. To flag known CMV, EBV, HIV or tissue antigen associations, CDR3 amino acid sequences were matched against VDJdb and McPAS-TCR. Pre-ART, post-ART and control groups were compared with Wilcoxon signed-rank tests and Holm-Bonferroni correction. TCRdb's version of the immuneACCESS table is confined to in-frame rearrangements and falls short of the full clone set. An unresolved V gene accounts for under half of the shortfall where checked; the remainder is of unknown origin. V and J calls plus clone size are reproduced from that table; the DNA served to infer D and trimming. Within this sample are about 34,000 clones, with nearly 95% of them counted one time only. The ten largest clones capture less than 4% of the sample.

From the germline V gene (reference sequence), CDR1 is WNHNN and CDR2 is SYGVQD. V drops 2 bases and J drops 10 bases, leaving 23 bases in between. Including the terminal cysteine and phenylalanine, the CDR3 comprises 16 residues. Solely the CDR3 DNA is kept, with 48 bases framed from the first base. As to this clone: Its recognized antigen is unknown. Nothing much larger sits one base from this clone, and base qualities are not available.

Sequences were derived from unsorted PBMCs, sampled 5 to 5.5 years after starting antiretroviral therapy. This receptor was taken from a woman in her 50s with HIV. The chain links TRBV10-1 with TRBJ1-2; the D segment could be TRBD1, given 6 matching bases. The CDR3 region has the sequence CASSENQTGYKYHYTF. The nucleotide sequence reads as follows: TGCGCCAGCAGTGAGAACCAGACAGGATACAAGTACCACTACACCTTC.